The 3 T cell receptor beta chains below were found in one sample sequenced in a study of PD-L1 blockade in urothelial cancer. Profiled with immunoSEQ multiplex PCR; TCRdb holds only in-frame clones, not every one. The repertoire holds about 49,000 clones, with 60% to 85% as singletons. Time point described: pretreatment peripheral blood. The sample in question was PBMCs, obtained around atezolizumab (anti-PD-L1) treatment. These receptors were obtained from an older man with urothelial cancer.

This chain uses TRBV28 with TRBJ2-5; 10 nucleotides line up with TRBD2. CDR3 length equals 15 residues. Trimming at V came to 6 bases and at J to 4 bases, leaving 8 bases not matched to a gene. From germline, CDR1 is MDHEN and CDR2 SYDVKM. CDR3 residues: CASRLGRLAGETQYF. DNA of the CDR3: TGTGCCAGCAGGCTAGGGAGACTAGCGGGAGAGACCCAGTACTTC. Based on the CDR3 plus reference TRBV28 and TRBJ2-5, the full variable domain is DVKVTQSSRYLVKRTGEKVFLECVQDMDHENMFWYRQDPGLGLRLIYFSYDVKMKEKGDIPEGYSVSREKKERFSLILESASTNQTSMYLCASRLGRLAGETQYFGPGTRLLVL.

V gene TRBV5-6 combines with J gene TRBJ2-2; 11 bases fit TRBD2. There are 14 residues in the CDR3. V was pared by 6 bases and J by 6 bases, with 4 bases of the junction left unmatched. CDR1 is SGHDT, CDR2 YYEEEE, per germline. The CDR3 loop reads CASTLAGGAGELFF. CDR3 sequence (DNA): TGTGCCAGCACCTTAGCGGGAGGGGCCGGGGAGCTGTTTTTT.

As DNA, the CDR3 is TGTGCCAGCTTGCGCCTAGCGGGAGTCGGAGAGCAGTACTTC. Amino acid sequence: CASLRLAGVGEQYF. The V and J genes are TRBV28 and TRBJ2-7; 10 bases match TRBD2. The CDR3 has 14 amino acids. Germline-derived CDR1 and CDR2 are MDHEN and SYDVKM. V gave up 8 bases and J gave up 7 bases; unmatched junction bases: 11. Full variable domain (outside the CDR3, taken from reference TRBV28 and TRBJ2-7): DVKVTQSSRYLVKRTGEKVFLECVQDMDHENMFWYRQDPGLGLRLIYFSYDVKMKEKGDIPEGYSVSREKKERFSLILESASTNQTSMYLCASLRLAGVGEQYFGPGTRLTVT.